These T cell receptor beta chains were read from a single sample in a study of beta chain features in type 1 diabetes. Clones were read by immunoSEQ multiplex PCR, and TCRdb kept only the in-frame ones, dropping some. The sample holds approximately 140,000 clones, approximately 9.8% seen once. What was sequenced was central memory CD4+ T cells from blood. The receptors shown here come from a woman in her thirties or forties in good health. CDR3s include the opening cysteine and the closing phenylalanine or tryptophan. The D gene is left open where the match is weak. Clone size appears in some rows only: once, few, many, or a class for an expanded clone.

>TRBJ2-7|TRBV5-1|.|few|15
CASSLVQGGTYEQYF
TGCGCCAGCAGCTTGGTTCAGGGTGGGACCTACGAGCAGTACTTC
>TRBJ1-5|TRBV13|.|.|12
CASSLGGAPQHF
TGTGCCAGCAGCTTAGGCGGAGCCCCCCAGCATTTT
>TRBJ2-2|TRBV5-1|.|.|16
CASSLAGALVTGELFF
TGCGCCAGCAGCTTGGCTGGGGCGTTGGTCACCGGGGAGCTGTTTTTT
>TRBJ2-1|TRBV11-3|TRBD2|.|15
CASSLGAGGPNEQFF
TGTGCCAGCAGCTTAGGAGCGGGGGGGCCCAATGAGCAGTTCTTC
>TRBJ2-5|TRBV7-2|.|.|15
CASSLVFGGRETQYF
TGTGCCAGCAGCCTTGTTTTTGGGGGCCGAGAGACCCAGTACTTC
>TRBJ1-2|TRBV19|.|few|13
CASSIGGGYGYTF
TGTGCCAGTAGTATCGGGGGGGGCTATGGCTACACCTTC
>TRBJ1-6|TRBV19|TRBD1|few|15
CASSVLGQGDSPLHF
TGTGCCAGTAGTGTCCTGGGACAGGGTGATTCACCCCTCCACTTT
>TRBJ1-5|TRBV4-2|.|few|14
CASSQGDTNQPQHF
TGTGCCAGCAGCCAAGGGGACACCAATCAGCCCCAGCATTTT
>TRBJ2-1|TRBV2|.|.|13
CASSGRQNNEQFF
TGTGCCAGCAGCGGTAGACAGAACAATGAGCAGTTCTTC
>TRBJ2-1|TRBV7-7|TRBD1|few|14
CASSLGGQGNEQFF
TGTGCCAGCAGCTTAGGGGGACAGGGAAATGAGCAGTTCTTC
>TRBJ1-1|TRBV6-1|.|.|13
CASRPDSNTEAFF
TGTGCCAGCAGACCAGACTCGAACACTGAAGCTTTCTTT
>TRBJ1-3|TRBV14|TRBD1|few|14
CASSQRQGRNTIYF
TGTGCCAGCAGCCAGAGACAGGGGAGAAACACCATATATTTT
>TRBJ2-1|TRBV27|TRBD1|.|15
CASSSQGQWANEQFF
TGTGCCAGCAGTTCCCAGGGACAGTGGGCCAATGAGCAGTTCTTC
>TRBJ2-2|TRBV5-1|.|.|15
CASSLQVSVGGELFF
TGCGCCAGCAGCCTACAGGTTTCGGTCGGCGGGGAGCTGTTTTTT
>TRBJ2-6|TRBV18|.|.|16
CATSPIPQMGANVLTF
TGTGCCACCTCACCCATACCCCAGATGGGGGCCAACGTCCTGACTTTC
>TRBJ2-5|TRBV7-2|TRBD2|few|17
CASSLGDLAGVQETQYF
TGTGCCAGCAGCTTAGGGGATCTAGCGGGGGTTCAAGAGACCCAGTACTTC
>TRBJ2-1|TRBV18|TRBD1|.|13
CASSRGQGNEQFF
TGTGCCAGCTCAAGGGGACAGGGCAATGAGCAGTTCTTC
>TRBJ2-3|TRBV9|TRBD2|few|16
CASSVSLGGSTDTQYF
TGTGCCAGCAGCGTTTCATTGGGGGGGAGCACAGATACGCAGTATTTT
>TRBJ1-2|TRBV29-1|.|many|12
CSVGGQNYGYTF
TGCAGCGTCGGGGGTCAGAACTATGGCTACACCTTC
>TRBJ1-6|TRBV7-2|TRBD1|few|15
CASIRSGTDNSPLHF
TGTGCCAGCATCCGTTCCGGGACAGATAATTCACCCCTCCACTTT
>TRBJ2-5|TRBV13|TRBD2|few|17
CASSFRASGTNQETQYF
TGTGCCAGCAGCTTTAGGGCTAGCGGGACCAACCAAGAGACCCAGTACTTC
>TRBJ1-1|TRBV7-9|.|few|15
CASSPGGGEGAEAFF
TGTGCCAGCAGCCCGGGAGGAGGGGAGGGGGCTGAAGCTTTCTTT
>TRBJ1-4|TRBV5-6|TRBD1|.|15
CASSLEQGAKEKLFF
TGTGCCAGCAGCTTGGAACAGGGGGCAAAGGAAAAACTGTTTTTT
>TRBJ2-1|TRBV5-1|.|few|13
CASSGGAGNEQFF
TGCGCCAGCAGCGGGGGGGCAGGCAATGAGCAGTTCTTC
>TRBJ1-1|TRBV5-1|.|.|15
CASSLAPTANTEAFF
TGCGCCAGCAGCTTGGCCCCGACAGCAAACACTGAAGCTTTCTTT
>TRBJ2-4|TRBV28|.|few|17
CASSGQLAGLAKNIQYF
TGTGCCAGCAGCGGACAGCTGGCGGGTCTAGCCAAAAACATTCAGTACTTC
>TRBJ2-6|TRBV5-1|TRBD2|.|18
CASSSTGTRVSGANVLTF
TGCGCCAGCAGCTCTACCGGGACTAGAGTCTCTGGGGCCAACGTCCTGACTTTC